The rows below give T cell receptor beta chains drawn from one sample of a study of cytomegalovirus exposure and HLA in healthy donors. Using immunoSEQ multiplex PCR, the repertoire was profiled, and TCRdb retains in-frame clones only, with some absent. The data hold some 150,000 clones, with roughly 85% observed a single time. Sequencing input: PBMCs. The receptors were gathered from a woman aged 18-35 years in good health and CMV-seronegative. Both conserved end residues are part of each CDR3. The D gene is left open where the match is weak. Some rows have no size entry. The others give once, few or many, or a class for an expanded clone.

D gene	clone size	J gene	V gene	CDR3 protein	CDR3 DNA
-	-	TRBJ1-4	TRBV27	CASSSYDKNEKLFF	TGTGCCAGCAGTTCCTATGACAAGAATGAAAAACTGTTTTTT
-	-	TRBJ2-1	TRBV5-6	CASSLNTENYNEQFF	TGTGCCAGCAGCTTAAACACGGAGAATTACAATGAGCAGTTCTTC
-	-	TRBJ2-2	TRBV5-6	CASSFGQWNTGELFF	TGTGCCAGCAGCTTTGGGCAGTGGAACACCGGGGAGCTGTTTTTT
TRBD2	-	TRBJ2-1	TRBV13	CASSSLAEYNEQFF	TGTGCCAGCAGCTCACTAGCGGAATACAATGAGCAGTTCTTC
-	-	TRBJ2-3	TRBV7-2	CASSLAPNTQYF	TGTGCCAGCAGCTTAGCCCCTAATACGCAGTATTTT
-	-	TRBJ2-7	TRBV18	CASSPAVPSYEQYF	TGTGCCAGCTCACCCGCAGTACCCTCCTACGAGCAGTACTTC
TRBD1	-	TRBJ2-7	TRBV5-1	CASSPEGQGSYEQYF	TGCGCCAGCAGCCCCGAGGGACAGGGCTCCTACGAGCAGTACTTC
TRBD1	-	TRBJ1-3	TRBV7-8	CASSLRDSPLSSLGNTIYF	TGTGCCAGCAGCCTCCGGGACAGCCCTCTCTCTTCACTAGGAAACACCATATATTTT
TRBD1	few	TRBJ2-7	TRBV6-5	CASSGTGFHEQYF	TGTGCCAGCAGCGGGACAGGGTTCCACGAGCAGTACTTC
TRBD1	-	TRBJ2-5	TRBV2	CASRTGRLETQYF	TGTGCCAGCAGGACAGGGCGTCTAGAGACCCAGTACTTC
-	-	TRBJ1-2	TRBV28	CASSLLGLYGYTF	TGTGCCAGCAGTTTATTGGGGCTCTATGGCTACACCTTC
-	-	TRBJ2-3	TRBV5-1	CASSLRQANTDTQYF	TGCGCCAGCAGCTTAAGGCAGGCGAACACAGATACGCAGTATTTT
TRBD2	-	TRBJ2-2	TRBV7-9	CASSPRTSGGSNTGELFF	TGTGCCAGCAGCCCAAGGACTAGCGGGGGGTCCAACACCGGGGAGCTGTTTTTT
-	-	TRBJ1-4	TRBV30	CAWKGLETNEKLFF	TGTGCCTGGAAGGGGCTGGAGACTAATGAAAAACTGTTTTTT
-	once	TRBJ2-3	TRBV7-8	CASSLIIGDVGGLDTQYF	TGTGCCAGCAGCTTAATTATAGGAGACGTCGGAGGGTTGGATACGCAGTATTTT
TRBD1	-	TRBJ1-2	TRBV14	CASSQGGQGAGGYTF	TGTGCCAGCAGCCAAGGAGGACAGGGGGCAGGTGGCTACACCTTC
-	-	TRBJ1-1	TRBV7-2	CASSLEGLNTEAFF	TGTGCCAGCAGCTTAGAGGGGTTGAACACTGAAGCTTTCTTT
-	-	TRBJ2-7	TRBV2	CASSGHSGHEQYF	TGTGCCAGCAGTGGGCACAGCGGACACGAGCAGTACTTC
TRBD1	-	TRBJ1-2	TRBV5-4	CASSLPRDRHGYTF	TGTGCCAGCAGCTTGCCCCGGGACAGACATGGCTACACCTTC
-	-	TRBJ1-2	TRBV2	CASLERTPNYGYTF	TGTGCCAGCCTAGAAAGAACACCTAACTATGGCTACACCTTC
-	-	TRBJ2-3	TRBV28	CASSFFRGWEDTQYF	TGTGCCAGCAGTTTTTTCAGGGGATGGGAAGATACGCAGTATTTT
TRBD1	few	TRBJ1-2	TRBV7-2	CASSSEQGAPGYTF	TGTGCCAGCAGCTCAGAACAGGGGGCCCCTGGCTACACCTTC
TRBD1	-	TRBJ1-1	TRBV7-2	CASNTGVPTEAFF	TGTGCCAGCAACACAGGGGTGCCCACTGAAGCTTTCTTT